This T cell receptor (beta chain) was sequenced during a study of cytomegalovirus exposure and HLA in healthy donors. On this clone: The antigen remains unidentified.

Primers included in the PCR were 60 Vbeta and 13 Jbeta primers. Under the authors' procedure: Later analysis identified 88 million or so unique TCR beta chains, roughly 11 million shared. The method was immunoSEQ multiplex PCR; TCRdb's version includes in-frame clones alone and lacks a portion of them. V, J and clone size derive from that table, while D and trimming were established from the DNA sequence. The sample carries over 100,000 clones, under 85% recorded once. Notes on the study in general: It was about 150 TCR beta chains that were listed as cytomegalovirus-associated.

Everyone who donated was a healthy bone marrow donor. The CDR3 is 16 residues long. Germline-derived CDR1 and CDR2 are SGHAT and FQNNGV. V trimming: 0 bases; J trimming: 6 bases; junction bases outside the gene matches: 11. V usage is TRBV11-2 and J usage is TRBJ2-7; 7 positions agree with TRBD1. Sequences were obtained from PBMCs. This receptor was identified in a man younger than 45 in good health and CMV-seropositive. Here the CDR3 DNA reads TGTGCCAGCAGCTTAGATAGCCGGGACAGCATTTTCGAGCAGTACTTC. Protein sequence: CASSLDSRDSIFEQYF.